The clone carrying this T cell receptor beta chain was found a few times. Its antigen remains unidentified. The germline gives CDR1 LGHNA, CDR2 YNFKEQ. Between the trimmed V and J ends, which lost 3 bases and 6 bases, there was a span of 13 bases. This CDR3 region has 14 residues. This sample is part of a study of Tregs in tolerant kidney transplant recipients. Study outcomes and limitations: Validation in larger populations is needed because few patients were studied. Biological reproducibility was not directly addressed in this study.

The nonmyeloablative bone marrow transplants came from related graft donors, with transient mixed chimerism. Assay: immunoSEQ multiplex PCR; the TCRdb copy retains only in-frame clones and omits some. The sample lists tens of thousands of clones; more than 70% were seen once. Specimen: CD4+ T cells from blood (PBMCs), collected 6 months after the transplant. The rearrangement links TRBV4-2 to TRBJ2-3; a possible D gene is TRBD1 (5 bases). This receptor was obtained from a human patient who received a combined kidney and bone marrow transplant. Some T cells may be graft donor cells. The CDR3 loop is CASSQVTGPDTQYF. Written as DNA, the CDR3 is TGTGCCAGCAGCCAGGTCACAGGTCCCGATACGCAGTATTTT.